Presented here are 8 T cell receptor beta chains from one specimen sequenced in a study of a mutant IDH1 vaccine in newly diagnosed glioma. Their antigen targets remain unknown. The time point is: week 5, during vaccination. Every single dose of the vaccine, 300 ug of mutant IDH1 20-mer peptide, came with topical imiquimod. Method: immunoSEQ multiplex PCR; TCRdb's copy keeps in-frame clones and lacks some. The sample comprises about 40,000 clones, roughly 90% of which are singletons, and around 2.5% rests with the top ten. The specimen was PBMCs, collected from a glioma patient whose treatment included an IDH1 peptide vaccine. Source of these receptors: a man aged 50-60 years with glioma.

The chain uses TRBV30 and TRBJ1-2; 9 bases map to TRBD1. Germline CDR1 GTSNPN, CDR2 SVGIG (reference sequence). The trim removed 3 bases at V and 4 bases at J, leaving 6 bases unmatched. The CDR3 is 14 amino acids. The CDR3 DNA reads TGTGCCTGGAGCCTAGGACAGGGGAGCTATGGCTACACCTTC. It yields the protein CAWSLGQGSYGYTF.

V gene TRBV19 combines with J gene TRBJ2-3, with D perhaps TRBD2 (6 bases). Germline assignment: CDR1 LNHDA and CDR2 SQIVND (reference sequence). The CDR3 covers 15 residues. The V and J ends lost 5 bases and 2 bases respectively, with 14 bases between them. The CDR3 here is CASSPRDFATDTQYF. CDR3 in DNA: TGTGCCAGTAGTCCCCGGGACTTTGCCACAGATACGCAGTATTTT.

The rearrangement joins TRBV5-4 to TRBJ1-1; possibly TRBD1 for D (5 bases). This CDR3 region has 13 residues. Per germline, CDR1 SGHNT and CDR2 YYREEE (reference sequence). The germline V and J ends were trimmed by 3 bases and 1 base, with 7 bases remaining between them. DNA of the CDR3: TGTGCCAGCAGCTCGACAGCGAACACTGAAGCTTTCTTT. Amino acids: CASSSTANTEAFF.

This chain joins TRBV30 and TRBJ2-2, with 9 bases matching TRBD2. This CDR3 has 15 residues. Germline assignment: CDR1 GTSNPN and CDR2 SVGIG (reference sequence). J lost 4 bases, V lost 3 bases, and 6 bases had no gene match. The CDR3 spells CAWRATSGGTGELFF. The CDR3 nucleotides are TGTGCCTGGAGGGCGACTAGCGGTGGCACCGGGGAGCTGTTTTTT. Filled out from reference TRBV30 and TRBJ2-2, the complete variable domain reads SQTIHQWPATLVQPVGSPLSLECTVEGTSNPNLYWYRQAAGRGLQLLFYSVGIGQISSEVPQNLSASRPQDRQFILSSKKLLLSDSGFYLCAWRATSGGTGELFFGEGSRLTVL.

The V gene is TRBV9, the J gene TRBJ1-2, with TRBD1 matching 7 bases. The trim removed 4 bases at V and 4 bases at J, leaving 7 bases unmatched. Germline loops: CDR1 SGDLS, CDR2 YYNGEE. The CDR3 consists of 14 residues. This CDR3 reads CASSPQGGGYGYTF. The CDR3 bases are TGTGCCAGCAGCCCCCAGGGGGGCGGCTATGGCTACACCTTC.

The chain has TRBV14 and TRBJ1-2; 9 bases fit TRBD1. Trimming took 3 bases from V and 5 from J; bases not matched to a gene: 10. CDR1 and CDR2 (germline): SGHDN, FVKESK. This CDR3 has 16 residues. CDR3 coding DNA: TGTGCCAGCAGCCAGACCCGGGACAGGGCGAGATATGGCTACACCTTC. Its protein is CASSQTRDRARYGYTF. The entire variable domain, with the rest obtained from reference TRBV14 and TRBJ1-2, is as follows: EAGVTQFPSHSVIEKGQTVTLRCDPISGHDNLYWYRRVMGKEIKFLLHFVKESKQDESGMPNNRFLAERTGGTYSTLKVQPAELEDSGVYFCASSQTRDRARYGYTFGSGTRLTVV.

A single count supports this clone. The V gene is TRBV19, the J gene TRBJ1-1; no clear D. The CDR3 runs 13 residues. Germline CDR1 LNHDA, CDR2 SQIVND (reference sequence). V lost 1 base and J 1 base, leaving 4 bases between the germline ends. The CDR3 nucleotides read TGTGCCAGTAGTATAGTGCCGAACACTGAAGCTTTCTTT. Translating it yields CASSIVPNTEAFF.

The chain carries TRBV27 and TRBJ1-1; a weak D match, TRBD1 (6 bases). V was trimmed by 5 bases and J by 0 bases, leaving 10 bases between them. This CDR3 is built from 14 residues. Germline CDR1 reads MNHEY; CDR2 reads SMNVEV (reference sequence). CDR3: CASSRGGMNTEAFF. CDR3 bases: TGTGCCAGCAGTCGAGGGGGGATGAACACTGAAGCTTTCTTT.